This is a list of T cell receptor beta chains from one sample in a study of response to subunit inactivated influenza vaccine. TCRdb passed the RT-PCR reads through MiXCR, listing each CDR3 protein once. The sample has 600,000 to 850,000 distinct CDR3 sequences; 11% to 15% are singletons. This specimen was PBMCs from blood, taken 14 to 15 days before vaccination. These receptors all come from a man aged 45-60 years who received an inactivated influenza vaccine. Each CDR3 is given with its conserved first and last residue. The D gene is left open where the match is weak. Not every row has a clone size; where given, it reads once, few, many or a size class.

>TRBV5-1|.|few|TRBJ2-5
CASSLTGAEETQYF
TGCGCCAGCAGCTTAACCGGGGCAGAGGAGACCCAGTACTTC
>TRBV15|.|.|TRBJ2-1
CATSLGWYNEQFF
TGTGCCACCAGCCTCGGATGGTACAATGAGCAGTTCTTC
>TRBV5-1|.|many|TRBJ2-3
CASSGQLEDTQYF
TGCGCCAGCAGCGGGCAGTTAGAAGATACGCAGTATTTT
>TRBV7-9|.|once|TRBJ1-4
CASSLHRFSTNEKLFF
TGTGCCAGCAGCTTACACAGGTTCTCAACTAATGAAAAACTGTTTTTT
>TRBV29-1|.|many|TRBJ2-7
CSVDGLGGQAYEQYF
TGCAGCGTTGACGGATTAGGAGGCCAAGCCTACGAGCAGTACTTC
>TRBV24-1|TRBD2|many|TRBJ2-3
CATSEPSGRRTDTQYF
TGTGCCACCAGCGAACCTAGCGGGAGACGCACAGATACGCAGTATTTT
>TRBV7-2|TRBD2|few|TRBJ2-1
CASSKGLAGGRLDEQFF
TGTGCCAGCAGCAAGGGACTAGCGGGAGGGCGGCTCGATGAGCAGTTCTTC
>TRBV29-1|TRBD1|few|TRBJ1-2
CSVPKSDRTYGYTF
TGCAGCGTCCCAAAATCGGACAGGACCTATGGCTACACCTTC
>TRBV6-5|.|.|TRBJ2-7
CASSYSGSREQYF
TGTGCCAGCAGTTACTCGGGTAGCCGCGAGCAGTACTTC
>TRBV24-1|.|.|TRBJ2-3
CATSPVGRGADTQYF
TGTGCCACCAGCCCCGTGGGCAGGGGGGCGGATACGCAGTATTTT
>TRBV6-5|TRBD1|.|TRBJ2-7
CASSYLIPGQGIDYEQYF
TGTGCCAGCAGTTACCTAATCCCGGGACAGGGGATCGACTACGAGCAGTACTTC
>TRBV27|.|few|TRBJ1-4
CASSLGPVADGKLFF
TGTGCCAGCAGTTTAGGCCCAGTGGCGGATGGGAAACTGTTTTTT
>TRBV7-9|.|.|TRBJ2-2
CASSEQTFTGELSF
TGTGCCAGCAGCGAGCAAACTTTCACCGGGGAGCTGTCTTTT
>TRBV21-1|.|.|TRBJ2-1
CASSKGAGVYNEQFF
TGTGCCAGCAGCAAAGGCGCGGGAGTTTACAATGAGCAGTTCTTC
>TRBV24-1|TRBD2|few|TRBJ2-1
CATRRGTSSNEQFF
TGTGCCACCAGACGAGGGACTAGCAGCAATGAGCAGTTCTTC
>TRBV9|.|.|TRBJ2-7
CASSVAPTGEQYF
TGTGCCAGCAGCGTAGCCCCCACGGGAGAGCAGTACTTC
>TRBV6-1|.|.|TRBJ2-5
CASSGQTQETQYF
TGTGCCAGCAGTGGACAAACCCAAGAGACCCAGTACTTC
>TRBV15|TRBD2|many|TRBJ2-2
CATSRRGAGNTGELFF
TGTGCCACCAGCAGGCGGGGGGCAGGAAACACCGGGGAGCTGTTTTTT
>TRBV5-1|.|few|TRBJ2-5
CASSLDVGAAQYF
TGCGCCAGCAGCTTGGACGTCGGTGCGGCCCAGTACTTC
>TRBV7-2|TRBD1|few|TRBJ2-7
CASSTGQGAAYEQYF
TGTGCCAGCAGCACGGGACAGGGGGCAGCCTACGAGCAGTACTTC
>TRBV14|.|many|TRBJ2-2
CASKGVASTGELFF
TGTGCCAGCAAGGGGGTAGCCAGCACCGGGGAGCTGTTTTTT
>TRBV19|.|few|TRBJ2-5
CASSISAIPETQYF
TGTGCCAGTAGCATTAGTGCTATTCCAGAGACCCAGTACTTC
>TRBV4-2|TRBD2|.|TRBJ2-1
CASRKELAGGNNEQFF
TGTGCCAGCCGCAAGGAGCTAGCGGGAGGAAACAATGAGCAGTTCTTC
>TRBV6-1|TRBD1|few|TRBJ1-2
CASSTQGALGYGYTF
TGTGCCAGCAGTACACAGGGGGCGCTAGGCTATGGCTACACCTTC
>TRBV7-9|TRBD1|.|TRBJ2-7
CASSTGQGPIVGYEQYF
TGTGCCAGCAGCACCGGACAGGGTCCCATCGTAGGCTACGAGCAGTACTTC
>TRBV20-1|.|few|TRBJ2-2
CSARGRGSNTGELFF
TGCAGTGCTAGAGGAAGGGGATCGAACACCGGGGAGCTGTTTTTT
>TRBV29-1|TRBD2|few|TRBJ2-1
CSVIGLAGVYNEQFF
TGCAGCGTCATCGGACTAGCCGGAGTCTACAATGAGCAGTTCTTC
>TRBV12-3/TRBV12-4|.|.|TRBJ1-5
CASTTMNSNQPQHF
TGTGCCAGTACGACAATGAATAGCAATCAGCCCCAGCATTTT
>TRBV20-1|.|few|TRBJ2-7
CSAREVGLHYEQYF
TGCAGTGCTAGAGAGGTGGGGTTGCACTACGAGCAGTACTTC
>TRBV6-5|.|.|TRBJ1-2
CASSWGGYGYTF
TGTGCCAGCTCCTGGGGGGGGTATGGCTACACCTTC
>TRBV5-1|.|many|TRBJ2-2
CASSAGQTLSGELFF
TGCGCCAGCAGCGCGGGACAGACTCTTTCCGGGGAGCTGTTTTTT
>TRBV15|.|.|TRBJ2-5
CATSRDLRETQYF
TGTGCCACCAGCAGAGATTTGAGGGAAACCCAGTACTTC
>TRBV6-4|TRBD2|.|TRBJ2-5
CASSGGRSGDAYQYF
TGTGCCAGCAGTGGGGGCCGTAGCGGGGACGCTTACCAGTACTTC
>TRBV29-1|.|.|TRBJ2-3
CSVSGTDTQYF
TGCAGCGTTTCCGGAACAGATACGCAGTATTTT
>TRBV18|TRBD1|few|TRBJ2-7
CASSLEGQGSYEQYF
TGTGCCAGCTCCCTGGAAGGACAGGGTTCCTACGAGCAGTACTTC
>TRBV20-1|.|many|TRBJ1-1
CSARGPNTEAFF
TGCAGTGCTAGAGGCCCTAACACTGAAGCTTTCTTT
>TRBV2|.|many|TRBJ2-2
CASSRWNGELFF
TGTGCCAGCAGCCGTTGGAACGGGGAGCTGTTTTTT
>TRBV11-1|.|.|TRBJ2-6
CASSFRGGTEDSGANVLTF
TGTGCCAGCAGCTTCCGCGGCGGCACTGAAGACTCTGGGGCCAACGTCCTGACTTTC
>TRBV11-2|TRBD2|few|TRBJ2-1
CASSLVGGAISNEQFF
TGTGCCAGCAGCCTAGTCGGGGGGGCGATCTCCAATGAGCAGTTCTTC
>TRBV5-1|TRBD2|few|TRBJ2-7
CASSGKTSGVIDEQYF
TGCGCCAGCAGCGGAAAAACTAGCGGGGTGATCGACGAGCAGTACTTC
>TRBV20-1|.|few|TRBJ1-1
CSARFREAFF
TGCAGTGCTAGATTCCGAGAAGCTTTCTTT
>TRBV20-1|.|few|TRBJ2-1
CSANRANEQFF
TGCAGTGCTAACCGGGCCAATGAGCAGTTCTTC
>TRBV7-9|TRBD1|many|TRBJ2-5
CASSPGQGAFQETQYF
TGTGCCAGCAGCCCGGGACAGGGGGCATTCCAAGAGACCCAGTACTTC
>TRBV7-3|TRBD2|.|TRBJ2-3
CASSLAGRAEDTQYF
TGTGCCAGCAGCTTAGCCGGGAGGGCCGAAGATACGCAGTATTTT
>TRBV12-3/TRBV12-4|TRBD2|many|TRBJ2-7
CASTSGTSGSHEQYF
TGTGCCAGCACCTCCGGGACTAGCGGGAGCCACGAGCAGTACTTC
>TRBV25-1|.|few|TRBJ2-3
CASSEWGGGVDTQYF
TGTGCCAGCAGTGAATGGGGAGGGGGGGTAGATACGCAGTATTTT
>TRBV20-1|.|few|TRBJ1-1
CSARSRMGSLNTEAFF
TGCAGTGCTAGGTCGCGTATGGGCAGCCTGAACACTGAAGCTTTCTTT
>TRBV20-1|TRBD2|.|TRBJ2-4
CSARRKAGEEKNIQYF
TGCAGTGCTAGGAGAAAAGCGGGAGAAGAGAAAAACATTCAGTACTTC
>TRBV7-2|.|few|TRBJ1-6
CASSESLDPRGSPLHF
TGTGCCAGCAGCGAATCGTTGGACCCTCGGGGTTCACCCCTCCACTTT
>TRBV27|TRBD1|few|TRBJ1-6
CASSRLGQGNSPLHF
TGTGCCAGCAGTCGATTGGGACAGGGGAATTCACCCCTCCACTTT